A selection of T cell receptor beta chains follows, all from one sample in a study of cytomegalovirus exposure and HLA in healthy donors. TCRdb's table, derived via immunoSEQ multiplex PCR, lists solely in-frame clones and lacks some. The table lists over 150,000 clones, around 90% of them singletons. The sequenced sample consisted of PBMCs. These receptor sequences come from a woman in her twenties or thirties in good health and CMV-seronegative. Each CDR3 is given with its conserved first and last residue. Fields, in order: clone size, D gene, V gene, J gene, CDR3 protein, CDR3 DNA. D genes are given only for firm matches. Rows give clone size only sometimes, using once, few, many, or a class for an expanded clone.

abundance: NA
d_gene: NA
v_gene: TRBV6-1
j_gene: TRBJ1-3
CDR3aa: CASSESGGANTIYF
CDR3nt: TGTGCCAGCAGTGAATCGGGGGGGGCAAACACCATATATTTT

abundance: once
d_gene: NA
v_gene: TRBV19
j_gene: TRBJ1-6
CDR3aa: CASTPFVGGVVGSPLHF
CDR3nt: TGTGCCAGTACCCCATTTGTTGGGGGCGTAGTTGGTTCACCCCTCCACTTT

abundance: NA
d_gene: TRBD1
v_gene: TRBV2
j_gene: TRBJ2-6
CDR3aa: CASSSPGQALKGANVLTF
CDR3nt: TGTGCCAGCAGTAGCCCGGGACAGGCCCTCAAGGGGGCCAACGTCCTGACTTTC

abundance: NA
d_gene: TRBD1
v_gene: TRBV5-1
j_gene: TRBJ1-1
CDR3aa: CASSTRDSWRTEAFF
CDR3nt: TGCGCCAGCAGCACCCGGGACAGTTGGCGAACTGAAGCTTTCTTT

abundance: once
d_gene: NA
v_gene: TRBV7-9
j_gene: TRBJ2-5
CDR3aa: CASSLTQGFIETQYF
CDR3nt: TGTGCCAGCAGCTTAACGCAGGGGTTCATAGAGACCCAGTACTTC

abundance: NA
d_gene: TRBD2
v_gene: TRBV11-3
j_gene: TRBJ2-2
CDR3aa: CASSPSGGAGGELFF
CDR3nt: TGTGCCAGCAGCCCCAGCGGGGGGGCAGGCGGGGAGCTGTTTTTT

abundance: NA
d_gene: NA
v_gene: TRBV23-1
j_gene: TRBJ1-6
CDR3aa: CASRGNMDKFTSPLHF
CDR3nt: TGCGCCAGCAGGGGTAATATGGACAAATTCACCTCACCCCTCCACTTT

abundance: NA
d_gene: NA
v_gene: TRBV19
j_gene: TRBJ2-2
CDR3aa: CASSIFRGKVGELFF
CDR3nt: TGTGCCAGTAGTATTTTCCGAGGGAAGGTCGGGGAGCTGTTTTTT

abundance: NA
d_gene: TRBD1
v_gene: TRBV29-1
j_gene: TRBJ2-1
CDR3aa: CSVWTGGSYNEQFF
CDR3nt: TGCAGCGTGTGGACAGGGGGCTCCTACAATGAGCAGTTCTTC

abundance: NA
d_gene: NA
v_gene: TRBV6-5
j_gene: TRBJ1-6
CDR3aa: CASRGGADSYSPLHF
CDR3nt: TGTGCCAGCAGGGGGGGGGCAGATTCGTATTCACCCCTCCACTTT

abundance: NA
d_gene: TRBD2
v_gene: TRBV5-1
j_gene: TRBJ2-1
CDR3aa: CASNPLAGGNEQFF
CDR3nt: TGCGCCAGCAACCCCCTAGCGGGGGGCAATGAGCAGTTCTTC

abundance: few
d_gene: NA
v_gene: TRBV30
j_gene: TRBJ1-1
CDR3aa: CAWSAVAGFAEAFF
CDR3nt: TGTGCCTGGAGTGCCGTGGCAGGGTTCGCTGAAGCTTTCTTT

abundance: NA
d_gene: TRBD2
v_gene: TRBV7-9
j_gene: TRBJ2-7
CDR3aa: CASSSGTSGRNPYEQYF
CDR3nt: TGTGCCAGCAGCTCCGGGACTAGCGGGAGGAACCCCTACGAGCAGTACTTC

abundance: NA
d_gene: NA
v_gene: TRBV5-4
j_gene: TRBJ2-7
CDR3aa: CASSPSGVSYEQYF
CDR3nt: TGTGCCAGCAGCCCTTCAGGGGTCTCCTACGAGCAGTACTTC

abundance: NA
d_gene: TRBD2
v_gene: TRBV28
j_gene: TRBJ2-1
CDR3aa: CASTLAGVSNEQFF
CDR3nt: TGTGCCAGCACTCTAGCGGGAGTTAGCAATGAGCAGTTCTTC

abundance: once
d_gene: TRBD2
v_gene: TRBV2
j_gene: TRBJ2-5
CDR3aa: CASRSPRLAEQETQYF
CDR3nt: TGTGCCAGCAGGTCTCCGCGACTAGCGGAACAAGAGACCCAGTACTTC

abundance: NA
d_gene: NA
v_gene: TRBV5-6
j_gene: TRBJ2-7
CDR3aa: CASSASGYEQYF
CDR3nt: TGTGCCAGCAGCGCCTCCGGGTACGAGCAGTACTTC

abundance: NA
d_gene: NA
v_gene: TRBV4-3
j_gene: TRBJ1-2
CDR3aa: CASSQTGTPNYGYTF
CDR3nt: TGCGCCAGCAGCCAAACCGGGACACCGAACTATGGCTACACCTTC

abundance: NA
d_gene: NA
v_gene: TRBV27
j_gene: TRBJ1-6
CDR3aa: CASTSRFNSPLHF
CDR3nt: TGTGCCAGCACTTCACGGTTTAATTCACCCCTCCACTTT

abundance: once
d_gene: TRBD1
v_gene: TRBV7-2
j_gene: TRBJ2-7
CDR3aa: CASSLGTANEQYF
CDR3nt: TGTGCCAGCAGCCTAGGGACAGCGAACGAGCAGTACTTC

abundance: NA
d_gene: NA
v_gene: TRBV11-2
j_gene: TRBJ1-1
CDR3aa: CASSTTFGRGPEAFF
CDR3nt: TGTGCCAGCAGCACCACCTTTGGCAGGGGCCCAGAAGCTTTCTTT

abundance: few
d_gene: TRBD1
v_gene: TRBV7-2
j_gene: TRBJ2-1
CDR3aa: CASSSSLGQGSNEQFF
CDR3nt: TGTGCCAGCAGCTCCAGCCTGGGACAGGGAAGCAATGAGCAGTTCTTC

abundance: NA
d_gene: TRBD1
v_gene: TRBV19
j_gene: TRBJ1-1
CDR3aa: CASSIPGGLNTEAFF
CDR3nt: TGTGCCAGTAGTATCCCAGGGGGGCTGAACACTGAAGCTTTCTTT

abundance: NA
d_gene: NA
v_gene: TRBV4-1
j_gene: TRBJ1-5
CDR3aa: CASSHSQGRDQPQHF
CDR3nt: TGCGCCAGCAGCCACTCACAGGGAAGGGATCAGCCCCAGCATTTT

abundance: NA
d_gene: NA
v_gene: TRBV6-6
j_gene: TRBJ2-5
CDR3aa: CASRPGLPGETQYF
CDR3nt: TGTGCCAGCAGACCGGGACTCCCTGGAGAGACCCAGTACTTC

abundance: NA
d_gene: NA
v_gene: TRBV7-3
j_gene: TRBJ2-1
CDR3aa: CASSPQGTQGYNEQFF
CDR3nt: TGTGCCAGCAGCCCCCAGGGGACCCAAGGTTACAATGAGCAGTTCTTC

abundance: NA
d_gene: NA
v_gene: TRBV5-4
j_gene: TRBJ2-2
CDR3aa: CASSSFTGELFF
CDR3nt: TGTGCCAGCAGCTCGTTTACTGGGGAGCTGTTTTTT

abundance: NA
d_gene: NA
v_gene: TRBV9
j_gene: TRBJ2-1
CDR3aa: CASSVGTLRSSYNEQFF
CDR3nt: TGTGCCAGCAGCGTAGGAACTCTGAGAAGCTCCTACAATGAGCAGTTCTTC

abundance: once
d_gene: TRBD2
v_gene: TRBV14
j_gene: TRBJ2-1
CDR3aa: CASSPPVGLAGVLFF
CDR3nt: TGTGCCAGCAGCCCCCCAGTCGGACTAGCGGGAGTTCTGTTCTTC

abundance: NA
d_gene: TRBD2
v_gene: TRBV28
j_gene: TRBJ2-3
CDR3aa: CASSSGLAGGPGDTQYF
CDR3nt: TGTGCCAGCAGCTCGGGACTAGCGGGAGGGCCCGGAGATACGCAGTATTTT

abundance: NA
d_gene: TRBD1
v_gene: TRBV29-1
j_gene: TRBJ1-1
CDR3aa: CSVRIQGAGTEAFF
CDR3nt: TGCAGCGTCCGTATACAGGGGGCAGGGACTGAAGCTTTCTTT

abundance: NA
d_gene: TRBD1
v_gene: TRBV6-5
j_gene: TRBJ1-2
CDR3aa: CASSSGDRVWGYTF
CDR3nt: TGTGCCAGCAGTTCCGGGGACAGGGTTTGGGGCTACACCTTC

abundance: NA
d_gene: NA
v_gene: TRBV5-1
j_gene: TRBJ1-1
CDR3aa: CASSERGLNTEAFF
CDR3nt: TGCGCCAGCAGTGAAAGGGGATTGAACACTGAAGCTTTCTTT

abundance: once
d_gene: NA
v_gene: TRBV4-1
j_gene: TRBJ2-7
CDR3aa: CASSQESRLVSYEQYF
CDR3nt: TGCGCCAGCAGCCAAGAGAGCAGGTTGGTATCCTACGAGCAGTACTTC

abundance: NA
d_gene: NA
v_gene: TRBV28
j_gene: TRBJ2-7
CDR3aa: CASRRVEASYEQYF
CDR3nt: TGTGCCAGCAGACGGGTTGAGGCGTCTTACGAGCAGTACTTC

abundance: NA
d_gene: NA
v_gene: TRBV30
j_gene: TRBJ2-3
CDR3aa: CAWSLGGVNSDTQYF
CDR3nt: TGTGCCTGGAGTCTAGGGGGAGTCAATTCAGATACGCAGTATTTT

abundance: NA
d_gene: NA
v_gene: TRBV29-1
j_gene: TRBJ2-3
CDR3aa: CSVVRGTTDTQYF
CDR3nt: TGCAGCGTTGTACGGGGGACGACAGATACGCAGTATTTT

abundance: NA
d_gene: NA
v_gene: TRBV5-8
j_gene: TRBJ1-1
CDR3aa: CASSLERGTEAFF
CDR3nt: TGTGCCAGCAGCTTGGAAAGGGGCACTGAAGCTTTCTTT

abundance: NA
d_gene: NA
v_gene: TRBV2
j_gene: TRBJ2-7
CDR3aa: CASSAVASQTYEQYF
CDR3nt: TGTGCCAGCAGCGCCGTTGCTAGCCAGACCTACGAGCAGTACTTC

abundance: NA
d_gene: NA
v_gene: TRBV11-2
j_gene: TRBJ1-4
CDR3aa: CASSLVQGNEKLFF
CDR3nt: TGTGCCAGCAGCTTAGTACAGGGAAATGAAAAACTGTTTTTT

abundance: NA
d_gene: TRBD1
v_gene: TRBV5-6
j_gene: TRBJ2-5
CDR3aa: CASSLALTGDQETQYF
CDR3nt: TGTGCCAGCAGCTTGGCCTTGACAGGGGATCAAGAGACCCAGTACTTC

abundance: once
d_gene: TRBD1
v_gene: TRBV4-1
j_gene: TRBJ2-2
CDR3aa: CASSHGGQGVANTGELFF
CDR3nt: TGCGCCAGCAGCCACGGTGGACAGGGGGTAGCGAACACCGGGGAGCTGTTTTTT